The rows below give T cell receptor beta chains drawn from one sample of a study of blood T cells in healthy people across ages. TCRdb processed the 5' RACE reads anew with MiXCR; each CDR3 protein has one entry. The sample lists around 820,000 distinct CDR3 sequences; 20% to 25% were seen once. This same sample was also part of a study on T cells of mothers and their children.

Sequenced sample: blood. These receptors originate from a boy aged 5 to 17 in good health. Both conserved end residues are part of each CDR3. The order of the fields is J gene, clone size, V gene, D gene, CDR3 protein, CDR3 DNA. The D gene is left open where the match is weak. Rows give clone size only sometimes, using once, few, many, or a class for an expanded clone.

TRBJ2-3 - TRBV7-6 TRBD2 CASSVGQLAATDTQYF TGTGCCAGCAGCGTAGGGCAACTAGCGGCCACAGATACGCAGTATTTT
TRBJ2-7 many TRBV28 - CASSTGISYEQYF TGTGCCAGCAGTACGGGGATCTCCTACGAGCAGTACTTC
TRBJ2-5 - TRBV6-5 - CASSWAPKQTQYF TGTGCCAGCAGTTGGGCCCCCAAACAGACCCAGTACTTC
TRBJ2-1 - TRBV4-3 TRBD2 CASSQGGTSIDKQFF TGCGCCAGCAGCCAAGGCGGGACTAGTATAGATAAGCAGTTCTTC
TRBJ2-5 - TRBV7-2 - CASSLDVIQETQYF TGTGCCAGCAGCTTAGATGTGATCCAAGAGACCCAGTACTTC
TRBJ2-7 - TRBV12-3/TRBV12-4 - CASSPPNWGRLYEQYF TGTGCCAGCAGTCCCCCTAACTGGGGCAGACTCTACGAGCAGTACTTC
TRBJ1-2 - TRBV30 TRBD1 CAWTTGDGYTF TGTGCCTGGACCACAGGGGATGGCTACACCTTC
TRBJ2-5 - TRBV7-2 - CASSASGGRRETQYF TGTGCCAGCAGCGCGTCCGGGGGGCGAAGGGAGACCCAGTACTTC
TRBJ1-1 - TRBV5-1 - CASSWMEGEAFF TGCGCCAGCAGCTGGATGGAGGGGGAAGCTTTCTTT
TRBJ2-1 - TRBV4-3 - CASSPDRQLDEQFF TGCGCCAGCAGCCCCGACAGACAGCTCGATGAGCAGTTCTTC
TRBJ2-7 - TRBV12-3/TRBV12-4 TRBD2 CASSLTAGGREQYF TGTGCCAGCAGTTTAACGGCGGGAGGTCGGGAGCAGTACTTC
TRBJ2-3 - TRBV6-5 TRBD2 CASSTGTRHPDTQYF TGTGCCAGCAGTACGGGGACTAGGCATCCAGATACGCAGTATTTT
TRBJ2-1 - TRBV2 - CASSTRPPGNEQFF TGTGCCAGCAGTACACGACCCCCTGGGAATGAGCAGTTCTTC
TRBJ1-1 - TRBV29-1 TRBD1 CSGGQGVTEAFF TGCAGCGGTGGACAGGGGGTCACTGAAGCTTTCTTT
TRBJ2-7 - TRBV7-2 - CASSLGGGQAAYEQYF TGTGCCAGCAGCTTAGGCGGTGGGCAGGCGGCCTACGAGCAGTACTTC
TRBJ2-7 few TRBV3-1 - CASSPRERGHEQYF TGTGCCAGCAGCCCCCGGGAAAGGGGACACGAGCAGTACTTC
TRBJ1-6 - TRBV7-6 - CASSSLDSPLHF TGTGCCAGCAGCTCCCTGGATTCACCCCTCCACTTT
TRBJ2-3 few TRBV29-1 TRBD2 CSVAGTSGNREVSTDTQYF TGCAGCGTTGCCGGGACTAGCGGGAATCGAGAGGTTAGCACAGATACGCAGTATTTT
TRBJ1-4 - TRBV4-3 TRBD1 CASSPRGTVDEKLFF TGCGCCAGCAGCCCACGAGGGACAGTAGACGAAAAACTGTTTTTT
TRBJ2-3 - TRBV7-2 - CASSSSRAGDTQYF TGTGCCAGCAGCTCCTCCCGGGCGGGAGATACGCAGTATTTT
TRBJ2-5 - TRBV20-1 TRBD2 CSASILAGRLGRKETQYF TGCAGTGCTAGTATCCTAGCGGGAAGACTGGGAAGAAAAGAGACCCAGTACTTC
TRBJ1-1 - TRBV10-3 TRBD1 CAISEPGQGYVYTEAFF TGTGCCATCAGTGAGCCGGGACAGGGGTATGTGTACACTGAAGCTTTCTTT
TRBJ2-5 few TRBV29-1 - CSVRGEETQYF TGCAGCGTTCGGGGTGAAGAGACCCAGTACTTC
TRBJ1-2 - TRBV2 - CASSGADSSYGYTF TGTGCCAGCAGTGGGGCGGACAGTTCCTATGGCTACACCTTC
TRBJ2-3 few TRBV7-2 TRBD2 CASSLVPSGGSTDTQYF TGTGCCAGCAGCTTAGTACCTAGCGGAGGGAGCACAGATACGCAGTATTTT
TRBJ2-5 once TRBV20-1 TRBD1 CSARFPMGQGKETQYF TGCAGTGCTAGATTTCCGATGGGACAGGGGAAAGAGACCCAGTACTTC
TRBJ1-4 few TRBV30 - CAWSAQGVREKLFF TGTGCCTGGAGTGCCCAAGGCGTGCGAGAAAAACTGTTTTTT
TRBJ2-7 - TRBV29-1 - CSVEVDGEIYEQYF TGCAGCGTTGAAGTGGACGGCGAGATCTACGAGCAGTACTTC
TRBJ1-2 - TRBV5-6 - CASSLERYYGYTF TGTGCCAGCAGCTTGGAGAGGTACTATGGCTACACCTTC